This T cell receptor (beta chain) is drawn from a study of blood T cell repertoires in COVID-19. The table came from immunoSEQ multiplex PCR; TCRdb's copy has only in-frame clones and leaves some out. The table has about 190,000 clones, around 78% seen once. The CDR3 loop spans 13 amino acids. Germline trimming cut 6 bases from V and 3 bases from J; bases unmatched to any gene: 4. Germline CDR1 and CDR2: SNHLY and FYNNEI. The sequence came from a woman at least 80 years old with active or convalescent COVID-19. The sequenced sample consisted of peripheral blood. The rearrangement links TRBV2 to TRBJ1-1, with TRBD1 identical over 7 bases. The CDR3 DNA is TGTGCCAGCAGGGATGACAGGGACACTGAAGCTTTCTTT. Protein product: CASRDDRDTEAFF.